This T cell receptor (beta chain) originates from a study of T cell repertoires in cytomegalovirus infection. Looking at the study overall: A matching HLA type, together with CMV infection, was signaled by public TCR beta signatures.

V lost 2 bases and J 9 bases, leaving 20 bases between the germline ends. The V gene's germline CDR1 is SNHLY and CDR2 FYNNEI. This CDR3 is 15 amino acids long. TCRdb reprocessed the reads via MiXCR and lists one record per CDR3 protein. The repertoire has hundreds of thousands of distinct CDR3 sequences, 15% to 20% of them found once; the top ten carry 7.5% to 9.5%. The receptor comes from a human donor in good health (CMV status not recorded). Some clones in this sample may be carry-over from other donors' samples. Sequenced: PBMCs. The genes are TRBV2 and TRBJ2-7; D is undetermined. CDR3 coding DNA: TGTGCCAGCAGTGAAATCCCTAGTCGCGTGGTAAGGCAGTACTTC. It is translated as CASSEIPSRVVRQYF. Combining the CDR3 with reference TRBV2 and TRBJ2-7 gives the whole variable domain EPEVTQTPSHQVTQMGQEVILRCVPISNHLYFYWYRQILGQKVEFLVSFYNNEISEKSEIFDDQFSVERPDGSNFTLKIRSTKLEDSAMYFCASSEIPSRVVRQYFGPGTRLTVT.